A selection of T cell receptor beta chains follows, all from one sample in a study of OX40 agonist ivuxolimab in advanced cancers. Here immunoSEQ multiplex PCR was the method, and the copy in TCRdb shows in-frame clones only, minus some. The sample gives fewer than 35,000 clones, just over 90% of which show up once; 24% is in the top ten. The sequenced sample was CD4+ or CD8+ T cells sorted from blood, obtained in a trial of the OX40 agonist ivuxolimab. The receptors were sampled from an adult with an advanced solid tumor such as melanoma, head and neck, liver or kidney cancer. CDR3s include the opening cysteine and the closing phenylalanine or tryptophan.

TRBV5-1	TRBJ2-1	CASSPGWGFRRNEQFF
TRBV4-3	TRBJ2-7	CASSQEVGRNYEQYF
TRBV19	TRBJ1-1	CATKYPGAAEAFF
TRBV7-9	TRBJ1-2	CASTVEGYGYTF
TRBV10-1	TRBJ1-3	CASSESLGGAGNTIYF
TRBV29-1	TRBJ2-2	CSVKAGGPAGELFF
TRBV20-1	TRBJ2-7	CSAQGWGEQYF
TRBV6-5	TRBJ1-2	CASSERSLDGYTF
TRBV7-9	TRBJ2-5	CASSPPGAGYAETQYF
TRBV9	TRBJ2-1	CASSVGAGGYNNEQFF
TRBV5-4	TRBJ2-7	CASSFVLAAGEQYF
TRBV30	TRBJ1-1	CAWSPRGVGTEAFF
TRBV9	TRBJ1-2	CASSSSTGSGYTF
TRBV11-2	TRBJ2-1	CASSSRISGSDEQFF
TRBV5-1	TRBJ1-1	CASSLGNRAEAFF
TRBV27	TRBJ2-2	CASRATSGRAQLKNGELFF
TRBV14	TRBJ2-7	CASSLRAWLEQYF
TRBV9	TRBJ2-1	CASSVGQVSYNEQFF
TRBV7-9	TRBJ2-3	CASSLVTLSTDTQYF
TRBV6-5	TRBJ2-7	CASSYSTGYEQYF
TRBV29-1	TRBJ2-7	CSVELAGVPYEQYF
TRBV7-9	TRBJ2-3	CASSLGTEGSTDTQYF
TRBV15	TRBJ1-1	CATRRSNTEAFF
TRBV5-5	TRBJ2-7	CASSPQGDWSYEQYF
TRBV9	TRBJ2-2	CASRGYSTGELFF
TRBV6-1	TRBJ2-3	CASKPGLATDTQYF
TRBV7-2	TRBJ1-3	CASSPRGGGNTIYF
TRBV19	TRBJ2-7	CASSILQGAYEQYF
TRBV30	TRBJ1-6	CAWSVEHITASPLHF
TRBV7-9	TRBJ2-7	CASSFPGETYEQYF
TRBV29-1	TRBJ2-1	CSAHGRRSYNEQFF
TRBV25-1	TRBJ2-7	CASSEGPLLQGAYEQYF
TRBV5-4	TRBJ2-7	CASSLSLSVSEDYEQYF
TRBV9	TRBJ2-1	CASSVALAGGLDYNEQFF
TRBV20-1	TRBJ2-7	CSARVGHEQYF
TRBV7-9	TRBJ2-7	CASSLGGATYEQYF
TRBV6-1	TRBJ1-4	CASSTLLDGVRLFF
TRBV30	TRBJ2-1	CAWSAVGTSGSYNEQFF
TRBV4-2	TRBJ2-1	CASSQGAHGAGGLSEQFF
TRBV4-1	TRBJ1-5	CASSQGPGTDTTFNQPQHF
TRBV19	TRBJ2-2	CASSLGLPLETVGGELFF
TRBV12-5	TRBJ2-2	CASGAAGTGNTGELFF
TRBV12-5	TRBJ1-5	CASGFGQISNQPQHF
TRBV7-8	TRBJ1-1	CASSLDFAGGPLNTEAFF
TRBV9	TRBJ2-1	CASSSPGTSVYNEQFF
TRBV11-2	TRBJ2-1	CASSLGPGLYYNEQFF
TRBV5-4	TRBJ2-1	CASSPRTGRLDEQFF
TRBV2	TRBJ2-7	CASSEWASGTYEQYF
TRBV7-9	TRBJ1-2	CASSLALGQAYGYTF
TRBV14	TRBJ2-7	CASSQVYPTYEQYF